Below are 6 T cell receptor beta chains sequenced from a single sample in a study of read filtering for tumor transcriptome and immune sequencing. Molecular barcoded adaptors covering alpha/delta and beta/gamma chains were used on around 400 ng RNA. TCRdb processed the reads anew with MiXCR; each CDR3 protein has one entry. The sample lists about 19,000 distinct CDR3 sequences; roughly a fifth were seen once. Sequences were obtained from a population of CD138-negative cells sorted from bone marrow. These receptors were taken from a donor aged 40 or over with multiple myeloma.

This clonotype has a count of ten or more. The chain employs TRBV29-1 and TRBJ2-2; D gene uncertain. V was cut by 4 bases and J by 3 bases, with 6 bases left in between. There are 12 residues in the CDR3. CDR1 and CDR2 from the germline V gene are SQVTM and ANQGSEA. The CDR3 DNA sequence: TGCAGCGTTGGTAGGGACACCGGGGAGCTGTTTTTT. Translating gives CSVGRDTGELFF.

For this clonotype: No conserved phenylalanine or tryptophan ends this CDR3, so it is likely a read error. This chain uses TRBV7-8 with TRBJ2-7, with D unresolved. The germline CDR1 and CDR2 sequences are SGHVS and FQNEAQ. V lost 9 bases to trimming and J lost 7 bases, with 16 bases between them. This CDR3 has 12 amino acids. The CDR3 sequence: CASSTRSREQYC. The DNA for the CDR3 is TGTGCCAGTAGCACCCGATCTCGGGAGCAGTACTGC.

As regards this clonotype: Possible read error: a much larger clone is one base away. This chain joins TRBV30 and TRBJ1-6, with D unclear. This CDR3 spans 11 amino acids. Trimming stripped 5 bases from V and 7 bases from J, with 6 bases between. Germline CDR1 and CDR2: GTSNPN and SVGIG (reference sequence). In DNA form, the CDR3 reads TGTGCCTGGGGGCTCAATTCACCCCTCCACTTT. It encodes CAWGLNSPLHF.

This clonotype showed up many times. The chain carries TRBV6-6 and TRBJ2-1; no definite D call. CDR3 length equals 14 residues. Germline CDR1 MNHNY, CDR2 SVGAGI (reference sequence). V was clipped by 6 bases and J by 7 bases, with 16 bases between them. CDR3 DNA: TGTGCCAGCAGAACTGGACGCCCTGAGAATGAGCAGTTCTTC. Encoded protein: CASRTGRPENEQFF.

About this clonotype itself: A much larger clone differs by one base, so this may be a read error. V and J are TRBV12-3 or TRBV12-4 and TRBJ1-5; D gene unclear. V dropped 6 bases and J dropped 6 bases, with 21 bases sitting between them. This CDR3 is 16 amino acids long. The CDR3 sequence is CASSHIHGPFGQPQHF. For the CDR3, the DNA is TGTGCCAGCAGCCACATCCACGGTCCGTTTGGTCAGCCCCAGCATTTT.

This clonotype came up many times. The chain is built from TRBV7-2 and TRBJ2-1; tentative D call: TRBD2 (6 bases). V shed 7 bases and J shed 3 bases, with 19 bases lying between them. In germline, CDR1 is SGHTA, CDR2 FQGNSA. The CDR3 contains 16 residues. This CDR3 is CASIKGRGGNYNEQFF. The CDR3 DNA sequence: TGTGCCAGCATAAAAGGGCGGGGCGGAAACTACAATGAGCAGTTCTTC.